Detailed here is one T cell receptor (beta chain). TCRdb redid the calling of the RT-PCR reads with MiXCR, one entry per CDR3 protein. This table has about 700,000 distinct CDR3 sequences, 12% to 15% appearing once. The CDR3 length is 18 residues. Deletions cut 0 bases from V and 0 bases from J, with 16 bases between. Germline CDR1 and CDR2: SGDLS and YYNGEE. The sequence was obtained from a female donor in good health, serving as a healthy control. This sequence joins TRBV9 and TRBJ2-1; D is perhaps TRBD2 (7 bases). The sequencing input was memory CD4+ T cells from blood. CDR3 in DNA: TGTGCCAGCAGCGTAGCGGGGGCGGGGGAGAGCTCCTACAATGAGCAGTTCTTC. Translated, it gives CASSVAGAGESSYNEQFF.